These T cell receptor beta chains were read from a single sample in a study of regulatory T cells in long-lasting Graves disease. MiXCR, run by TCRdb on the multiplex PCR reads, gives a single entry per CDR3 protein. The sample holds 510,000 or so distinct CDR3 sequences, more than 10% seen once. The data were also submitted as part of a second study, on T cells in Graves' hyperthyroidism and ophthalmopathy.

The sequencing used peripheral blood mononuclear cells (PBMCs), collected at new diagnosis, from a patient treated with antithyroid drugs. The source of these receptors is a woman younger than 45 with Graves disease. Both conserved end residues are part of each CDR3. The D gene is left open where the match is weak. Rows give clone size only sometimes, using once, few, many, or a class for an expanded clone.

j_gene: TRBJ2-7; abundance: .; d_gene: .; v_gene: TRBV20-1; CDR3aa: CSARDSDGGGASSYEQYF; CDR3nt: TGCAGTGCTAGAGATTCGGATGGGGGCGGGGCTAGCTCCTACGAGCAGTACTTC
j_gene: TRBJ2-2; abundance: many; d_gene: .; v_gene: TRBV7-9; CDR3aa: CASSPSLGPRELFF; CDR3nt: TGTGCCAGCAGCCCCAGCCTTGGTCCCCGGGAGCTGTTTTTT
j_gene: TRBJ2-1; abundance: many; d_gene: TRBD2; v_gene: TRBV5-5; CDR3aa: CASSFGLAGTPVGEQFF; CDR3nt: TGTGCCAGCAGCTTTGGGCTAGCGGGCACTCCGGTCGGTGAGCAGTTCTTC
j_gene: TRBJ1-2; abundance: many; d_gene: .; v_gene: TRBV19; CDR3aa: CASSVDTGYYGYTF; CDR3nt: TGTGCCAGTAGTGTAGATACAGGGTACTATGGCTACACCTTC
j_gene: TRBJ1-2; abundance: .; d_gene: .; v_gene: TRBV9; CDR3aa: CASSVAPYGYTF; CDR3nt: TGTGCCAGCAGCGTAGCACCATATGGCTACACCTTC
j_gene: TRBJ2-6; abundance: .; d_gene: .; v_gene: TRBV6-2/TRBV6-3; CDR3aa: CASRPTGFGANVLTF; CDR3nt: TGTGCCAGTCGCCCCACAGGGTTTGGGGCCAACGTCCTGACTTTC
j_gene: TRBJ1-3; abundance: many; d_gene: TRBD1; v_gene: TRBV7-2; CDR3aa: CASSSTGGGGNTIYF; CDR3nt: TGTGCCAGCAGCTCAACAGGGGGCGGTGGAAACACCATATATTTT
j_gene: TRBJ2-1; abundance: many; d_gene: TRBD1; v_gene: TRBV10-3; CDR3aa: CAISDGQGNEQFF; CDR3nt: TGTGCCATCAGTGACGGACAGGGCAATGAGCAGTTCTTC
j_gene: TRBJ2-7; abundance: many; d_gene: .; v_gene: TRBV7-3; CDR3aa: CASSLNAGVGFVQYF; CDR3nt: TGTGCCAGCAGCTTAAATGCGGGTGTCGGGTTTGTGCAGTACTTC
j_gene: TRBJ2-1; abundance: many; d_gene: TRBD2; v_gene: TRBV11-3; CDR3aa: CASSLGTRASGRADEQFF; CDR3nt: TGTGCCAGCAGCTTAGGGACCCGGGCTAGCGGGAGGGCCGATGAGCAGTTCTTC
j_gene: TRBJ2-7; abundance: many; d_gene: .; v_gene: TRBV7-2; CDR3aa: CASSLGNTYEQYF; CDR3nt: TGTGCCAGCAGCTTGGGCAACACGTACGAGCAGTACTTC
j_gene: TRBJ2-5; abundance: many; d_gene: .; v_gene: TRBV12-3/TRBV12-4; CDR3aa: CASSFAETQYF; CDR3nt: TGTGCCAGCAGTTTTGCCGAGACCCAGTACTTC
j_gene: TRBJ2-7; abundance: many; d_gene: TRBD2; v_gene: TRBV27; CDR3aa: CASRGLANPYEQYF; CDR3nt: TGTGCCAGCAGGGGACTAGCGAACCCATACGAGCAGTACTTC
j_gene: TRBJ2-5; abundance: many; d_gene: .; v_gene: TRBV27; CDR3aa: CASSPGTAFGGETQYF; CDR3nt: TGTGCCAGCAGCCCTGGGACCGCCTTCGGTGGAGAGACCCAGTACTTC
j_gene: TRBJ2-2; abundance: many; d_gene: .; v_gene: TRBV27; CDR3aa: CASRERVYTGELFF; CDR3nt: TGTGCCAGCAGGGAGCGGGTGTACACCGGGGAGCTGTTTTTT
j_gene: TRBJ2-7; abundance: many; d_gene: .; v_gene: TRBV5-8; CDR3aa: CASSFLTGSYEQYF; CDR3nt: TGTGCCAGCAGCTTCCTTACGGGTTCCTACGAGCAGTACTTC
j_gene: TRBJ1-1; abundance: .; d_gene: TRBD1; v_gene: TRBV5-6; CDR3aa: CASSPATGAHPEAFF; CDR3nt: TGTGCCAGCAGCCCGGCGACAGGGGCTCATCCTGAAGCTTTCTTT
j_gene: TRBJ2-7; abundance: many; d_gene: TRBD2; v_gene: TRBV2; CDR3aa: CASSEASGRASEQYF; CDR3nt: TGTGCCAGCAGTGAGGCTAGCGGGAGGGCCTCCGAGCAGTACTTC
j_gene: TRBJ2-3; abundance: few; d_gene: TRBD1; v_gene: TRBV20-1; CDR3aa: CSARVGRGLDTQYF; CDR3nt: TGCAGTGCTAGAGTTGGCAGGGGGTTAGATACGCAGTATTTT
j_gene: TRBJ1-1; abundance: many; d_gene: .; v_gene: TRBV27; CDR3aa: CASSLHSADTEAFF; CDR3nt: TGTGCCAGCAGTTTACACAGCGCAGACACTGAAGCTTTCTTT
j_gene: TRBJ1-1; abundance: many; d_gene: .; v_gene: TRBV3-1; CDR3aa: CASSQDRGTLAFF; CDR3nt: TGTGCCAGCAGCCAAGATCGCGGCACGCTAGCTTTCTTT
j_gene: TRBJ2-6; abundance: many; d_gene: .; v_gene: TRBV19; CDR3aa: CASSMAGGVPGANVLTF; CDR3nt: TGTGCCAGTAGTATGGCAGGGGGGGTTCCTGGGGCCAACGTCCTGACTTTC
j_gene: TRBJ2-1; abundance: many; d_gene: .; v_gene: TRBV6-2/TRBV6-3; CDR3aa: CASSYGFSQFF; CDR3nt: TGTGCCAGCAGTTATGGATTTTCCCAGTTCTTC
j_gene: TRBJ1-3; abundance: many; d_gene: .; v_gene: TRBV12-3/TRBV12-4; CDR3aa: CASSLSGAGNTIYF; CDR3nt: TGTGCCAGCAGTCTCTCAGGGGCTGGAAACACCATATATTTT
j_gene: TRBJ1-2; abundance: few; d_gene: TRBD1; v_gene: TRBV5-8; CDR3aa: CASSLGTGMDYGYTF; CDR3nt: TGTGCCAGCAGCTTGGGGACAGGGATGGACTATGGCTACACCTTC
j_gene: TRBJ1-1; abundance: many; d_gene: .; v_gene: TRBV5-1; CDR3aa: CASSLGASTVNTEAFF; CDR3nt: TGCGCCAGCAGCTTGGGGGCTTCGACAGTGAACACTGAAGCTTTCTTT
j_gene: TRBJ2-5; abundance: many; d_gene: .; v_gene: TRBV20-1; CDR3aa: CSARRGGEETQYF; CDR3nt: TGCAGTGCTAGACGAGGGGGGGAAGAGACCCAGTACTTC
j_gene: TRBJ1-1; abundance: many; d_gene: .; v_gene: TRBV7-8; CDR3aa: CASSWINTEAFF; CDR3nt: TGTGCCAGCAGCTGGATAAACACTGAAGCTTTCTTT
j_gene: TRBJ2-1; abundance: .; d_gene: TRBD2; v_gene: TRBV28; CDR3aa: CASSSAGAGGSYNEQFF; CDR3nt: TGTGCCAGCAGTTCGGCGGGGGCGGGGGGCTCCTACAATGAGCAGTTCTTC
j_gene: TRBJ2-7; abundance: few; d_gene: .; v_gene: TRBV19; CDR3aa: CASSIRLAYSLEQYF; CDR3nt: TGTGCCAGTAGTATTCGGTTGGCCTACTCCCTCGAGCAGTACTTC
j_gene: TRBJ2-1; abundance: .; d_gene: .; v_gene: TRBV10-3; CDR3aa: CATSQDNEQFF; CDR3nt: TGTGCCACCAGCCAGGACAATGAGCAGTTCTTC
j_gene: TRBJ2-3; abundance: once; d_gene: .; v_gene: TRBV20-1; CDR3aa: CSARPPPPDTQYF; CDR3nt: TGCAGTGCTAGACCCCCCCCGCCAGATACGCAGTATTTT
j_gene: TRBJ1-4; abundance: few; d_gene: .; v_gene: TRBV11-2; CDR3aa: CASSHGLPSPNEKLFF; CDR3nt: TGTGCCAGCAGTCACGGACTACCGTCCCCTAATGAAAAACTGTTTTTT
j_gene: TRBJ2-7; abundance: few; d_gene: TRBD2; v_gene: TRBV5-1; CDR3aa: CASRLADPYEQYF; CDR3nt: TGCGCCAGCAGACTAGCGGATCCCTACGAGCAGTACTTC
j_gene: TRBJ1-2; abundance: .; d_gene: .; v_gene: TRBV4-1; CDR3aa: CASSQQNGRFNYGYTF; CDR3nt: TGCGCCAGCAGCCAACAAAACGGACGGTTTAACTATGGCTACACCTTC
j_gene: TRBJ2-1; abundance: many; d_gene: TRBD2; v_gene: TRBV5-1; CDR3aa: CASSLAPSGTDNEQFF; CDR3nt: TGCGCCAGCAGCTTGGCCCCTAGCGGGACCGACAATGAGCAGTTCTTC
j_gene: TRBJ1-3; abundance: .; d_gene: .; v_gene: TRBV7-9; CDR3aa: CASSFLDGSLTIYF; CDR3nt: TGTGCCAGCAGCTTCCTGGACGGTTCACTCACCATATATTTT
j_gene: TRBJ2-1; abundance: many; d_gene: .; v_gene: TRBV11-3; CDR3aa: CASSTGQGVDEQFF; CDR3nt: TGTGCCAGCAGCACCGGTCAGGGTGTCGATGAGCAGTTCTTC
j_gene: TRBJ2-7; abundance: many; d_gene: TRBD2; v_gene: TRBV28; CDR3aa: CASSGLAGGLSYEQYF; CDR3nt: TGTGCCAGCAGCGGACTAGCGGGAGGCCTCTCCTACGAGCAGTACTTC
j_gene: TRBJ2-7; abundance: many; d_gene: TRBD1; v_gene: TRBV18; CDR3aa: CASSPTGGVEQYF; CDR3nt: TGTGCCAGCTCCCCGACAGGGGGTGTCGAGCAGTACTTC
j_gene: TRBJ1-5; abundance: many; d_gene: .; v_gene: TRBV19; CDR3aa: CASRFLNPDGLNQPQHF; CDR3nt: TGTGCCAGTAGGTTTCTAAACCCTGACGGACTCAATCAGCCCCAGCATTTT
j_gene: TRBJ2-7; abundance: many; d_gene: TRBD2; v_gene: TRBV18; CDR3aa: CASSPREREWSYEQYF; CDR3nt: TGTGCCAGCTCACCACGGGAGCGGGAATGGAGCTACGAGCAGTACTTC
j_gene: TRBJ2-1; abundance: many; d_gene: TRBD2; v_gene: TRBV7-8; CDR3aa: CASSRIGLADTNEQFF; CDR3nt: TGTGCCAGCAGCCGCATAGGGCTAGCGGATACCAATGAGCAGTTCTTC
j_gene: TRBJ2-2; abundance: .; d_gene: TRBD1; v_gene: TRBV27; CDR3aa: CASSLSGQGLSTGELFF; CDR3nt: TGTGCCAGCAGTTTATCAGGACAGGGGTTAAGCACCGGGGAGCTGTTTTTT
j_gene: TRBJ1-3; abundance: many; d_gene: .; v_gene: TRBV10-3; CDR3aa: CAISESTEEPTIYF; CDR3nt: TGTGCCATCAGTGAGTCGACGGAGGAGCCCACCATATATTTT
j_gene: TRBJ2-5; abundance: many; d_gene: .; v_gene: TRBV2; CDR3aa: CASTGVIRETQYF; CDR3nt: TGTGCCAGCACAGGGGTAATACGAGAGACCCAGTACTTC
j_gene: TRBJ2-2; abundance: many; d_gene: TRBD2; v_gene: TRBV10-2; CDR3aa: CAATSGRPTGELFF; CDR3nt: TGCGCAGCTACTAGCGGACGACCCACCGGGGAGCTGTTTTTT
j_gene: TRBJ1-2; abundance: many; d_gene: TRBD1; v_gene: TRBV7-9; CDR3aa: CASSGRPGTAYGYTF; CDR3nt: TGTGCCAGCAGCGGACGCCCCGGGACAGCTTATGGCTACACCTTC
j_gene: TRBJ1-4; abundance: few; d_gene: TRBD1; v_gene: TRBV6-1; CDR3aa: CASSPGGRASNEKLFF; CDR3nt: TGTGCCAGCAGCCCAGGGGGGAGGGCATCTAATGAAAAACTGTTTTTT